This T cell receptor (beta chain) was found in a study of OX40 agonist ivuxolimab in advanced cancers. Across the study: Dose-escalation cases comprised hepatocellular carcinoma, melanoma, renal cell or head and neck cancer.

CDR3 size: 18 residues. Method: immunoSEQ multiplex PCR; TCRdb's copy keeps in-frame clones and lacks some. The sample records tens of thousands of clones, 82% being singletons. This clone showed up just once. The V call is TRBV21-1, the J call TRBJ2-7; the table calls TRBD1, which could not be checked here. TRBV21-1 is deemed a pseudogene. This clonotype originated in an adult with an advanced solid tumor such as melanoma, head and neck, liver or kidney cancer. The sequencing used CD4+ or CD8+ T cells sorted from blood, collected in a trial of the OX40 agonist ivuxolimab. CDR3 amino acids: CASSKPPPDRGNTYEQYF. The CDR3 DNA sequence: TGTGCCAGCAGCAAACCCCCCCCGGACAGGGGGAATACCTACGAGCAGTACTTC.